The sequence of this TCR beta chain was determined in a study of OX40 agonist ivuxolimab in advanced cancers. Looking at the study overall: Patients received ivuxolimab, an intravenous treatment, every 2 weeks at 0.01 to 10 mg/kg. Subjects had a mean age of about 65 years, with a range of about 23 to 79; around 83% were male.

Patients with a history of autoimmune disease or on systemic immunosuppression were excluded. Remarks on this clone: Its antigen is undetermined.

The ends were cut back, 5 bases at V and 5 bases at J, with 19 bases in the middle. Per the germline V gene, CDR1 is MNHNS and CDR2 is SASEGT. The CDR3 consists of 15 residues. Produced via immunoSEQ multiplex PCR; TCRdb's table is partial and in-frame only. Of 76,000 or so clones listed, approximately 86% are singletons. General study points: More expanded clones were found, on average, in CD8+ than in CD4+ T cells.

This specimen was CD4+ or CD8+ T cells sorted from blood, taken in a trial of the OX40 agonist ivuxolimab. This sequence was found in an adult with an advanced solid tumor such as melanoma, head and neck, liver or kidney cancer. J is TRBJ2-7 and V is TRBV6-1; possibly TRBD1 or TRBD2 for D (5 bases each). The CDR3 is CASSLKPRGVHEQYF. Here the CDR3 DNA reads TGTGCCAGCAGTCTAAAGCCTAGAGGGGTCCACGAGCAGTACTTC.